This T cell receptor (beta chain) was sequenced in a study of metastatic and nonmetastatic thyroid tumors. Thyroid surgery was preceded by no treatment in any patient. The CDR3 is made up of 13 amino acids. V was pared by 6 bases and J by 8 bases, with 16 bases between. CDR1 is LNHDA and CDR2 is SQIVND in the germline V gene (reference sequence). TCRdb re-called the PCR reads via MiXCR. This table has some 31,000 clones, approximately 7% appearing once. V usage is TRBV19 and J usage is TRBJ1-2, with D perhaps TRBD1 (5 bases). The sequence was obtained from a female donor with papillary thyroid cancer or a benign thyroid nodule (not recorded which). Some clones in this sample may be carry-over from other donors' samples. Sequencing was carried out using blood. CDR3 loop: CASSVRQGLGYTF. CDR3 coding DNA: TGTGCCAGTAGCGTCCGGCAGGGTCTAGGCTACACCTTC.